This TCR beta chain was retrieved from a study of response to subunit inactivated influenza vaccine. This CDR3 comprises 19 residues. Trimming took 5 bases from V and 0 from J, leaving 20 bases between them. Germline lookup yields CDR1 ENHRY and CDR2 SYGVKD. TCRdb ran MiXCR on the RT-PCR reads and lists one entry per CDR3 protein. Among hundreds of thousands of distinct CDR3 sequences listed, approximately 11% were seen once. Ten or more counts support this clonotype. The rearrangement links TRBV10-3 to TRBJ1-6; unclear D gene. This clonotype originated in a man over 45 who received an inactivated influenza vaccine. This specimen consisted of PBMCs from blood, obtained more than 35 days after vaccination. The CDR3 sequence is CAISSTLFTVSSYNSPLHF. The CDR3 nucleotides are TGTGCCATCAGTTCAACCCTATTCACCGTCAGCTCCTATAATTCACCCCTCCACTTT.